This TCR beta chain was found in a study of Ad26.COV2.S vaccination and SARS-CoV-2 variants. As to treatment: around 19 received Ad26.COV2.S at low or high dose, single or two shots; about 5 received placebo; per-sample allocation not given. Samples came from day 63 after the first vaccine or placebo injection. An adult aged 18-55 years in Boston served as the donor. The germline V gene encodes CDR1 SGHTA and CDR2 FQGNSA. With 0 bases removed from V and 3 bases from J, the gap between germline ends came to 12 bases. CDR3 length: 15 residues. This table comes from immunoSEQ multiplex PCR, and its TCRdb copy is limited to in-frame clones, with some not included. The sample has 300,000 to 350,000 clones; around 88% are singletons. Findings and caveats of the study: Reportedly, spike-specific CD8+ and CD4+ T cell responses achieved substantial breadth once vaccination had taken place. Measures of TCR breadth and depth may have fallen short of total T cell responses. Individuals receiving vaccine had higher spike-specific TCR breadth than placebo recipients did.

As to this clone: What it binds is not known.

V gene TRBV7-2 combines with J gene TRBJ2-7; a possible D gene is TRBD2 (5 bases). The sample here was peripheral blood, taken in a trial of Ad26.COV2.S vaccine versus placebo. The TCR comes from a person between 18 and 60 years old who received the Ad26.COV2.S COVID-19 vaccine or a placebo. The CDR3, as DNA: TGTGCCAGCAGCTTAGCCGGAGGCGGCCACTACGAGCAGTACTTC. Its translation: CASSLAGGGHYEQYF.